This is a list of T cell receptor beta chains from one sample in a study of beta chain features in type 1 diabetes. This table comes from immunoSEQ multiplex PCR, and its TCRdb copy is limited to in-frame clones, with some not included. The sample contains a few hundred thousand clones, roughly 21% of which appear only once. Material: naive CD4+ T cells from blood. The receptor set was obtained from a woman in her forties with type 1 diabetes. Each CDR3 is given with its conserved first and last residue. A D gene is named only where the DNA matches it firmly. Not all rows give a size; the values are once, few, many and, for expanded clones, a class.

14	TRBV7-2	TRBJ1-3	.	.	CASSLGGAANTIYF	TGTGCCAGCAGTCTCGGGGGGGCCGCAAACACCATATATTTT
16	TRBV9	TRBJ2-2	.	.	CASSVGGSPNTGELFF	TGTGCCAGCAGCGTAGGCGGCAGTCCGAACACCGGGGAGCTGTTTTTT
18	TRBV5-6	TRBJ1-6	few	TRBD1	CASSLAGTGGAFNSPLHF	TGTGCCAGCAGCTTGGCCGGGACAGGGGGCGCATTTAATTCACCCCTCCACTTT
15	TRBV19	TRBJ1-1	.	.	CASSPRRVWDTEAFF	TGTGCCAGTAGTCCCCGACGGGTGTGGGACACTGAAGCTTTCTTT
17	TRBV28	TRBJ2-4	few	.	CASSLYLAGRAKNIQYF	TGTGCCAGCAGTTTGTATCTAGCCGGCCGAGCCAAAAACATTCAGTACTTC
14	TRBV7-9	TRBJ1-5	few	.	CASSSGDSNQPQHF	TGTGCCAGCAGCTCCGGAGATAGCAATCAGCCCCAGCATTTT
17	TRBV5-1	TRBJ2-1	.	.	CASTPTPQGRSYNEQFF	TGCGCCAGCACCCCTACCCCCCAGGGCCGCTCCTACAATGAGCAGTTCTTC
16	TRBV4-3	TRBJ2-1	.	.	CASSLEDGGPYNEQFF	TGCGCCAGCAGCCTCGAGGACGGGGGGCCCTACAATGAGCAGTTCTTC
13	TRBV15	TRBJ2-5	.	TRBD2	CATSSRGGETQYF	TGTGCCACCAGCTCCCGGGGAGGGGAGACCCAGTACTTC
16	TRBV5-1	TRBJ2-5	few	TRBD1	CASSLGDRASGETQYF	TGCGCCAGCAGCTTGGGGGACAGGGCCTCAGGAGAGACCCAGTACTTC
14	TRBV6-1	TRBJ2-1	.	TRBD2	CASSPSGGVGEQFF	TGTGCCAGCAGTCCTAGCGGGGGGGTTGGAGAGCAGTTCTTC
12	TRBV29-1	TRBJ1-4	.	TRBD1	CSVYTGGEKLFF	TGCAGCGTTTACACAGGGGGTGAAAAACTGTTTTTT
13	TRBV28	TRBJ2-7	.	TRBD1	CASSYRDSYEQYF	TGTGCCAGCAGTTACCGGGACAGTTACGAGCAGTACTTC
10	TRBV27	TRBJ2-5	.	.	CASGAGPSYF	TGTGCCAGCGGCGCGGGGCCCTCGTACTTC
19	TRBV11-1	TRBJ1-1	.	.	CASSLERVTSRGRRTEAFF	TGTGCCAGCAGCTTAGAGCGGGTTACCAGTCGGGGCAGGCGCACTGAAGCTTTCTTT
15	TRBV5-6	TRBJ1-5	.	TRBD1	CASSGDRGLNQPQHF	TGTGCCAGCAGCGGGGACAGGGGGCTTAATCAGCCCCAGCATTTT
14	TRBV9	TRBJ1-1	few	TRBD1	CASSVEGTGNEAFF	TGTGCCAGCAGCGTAGAAGGGACAGGGAATGAAGCTTTCTTT
10	TRBV11-2	TRBJ1-4	few	.	CSGSGEKLFF	TGTTCAGGCTCTGGTGAAAAACTGTTTTTT
9	TRBV20-1	TRBJ1-2	few	.	CSASDGYTF	TGCAGTGCGAGTGATGGTTACACCTTC
13	TRBV6-5	TRBJ1-1	.	.	CASSTFSNTEAFF	TGTGCCAGCAGCACATTTTCGAACACTGAAGCTTTCTTT
13	TRBV7-3	TRBJ1-5	few	.	CASSQWADQPQHF	TGTGCCAGCAGTCAATGGGCCGATCAGCCCCAGCATTTT
14	TRBV10-3	TRBJ2-1	.	.	CAIRTSTSYNEQFF	TGTGCCATCAGAACCTCCACTTCCTACAATGAGCAGTTCTTC
16	TRBV5-1	TRBJ2-5	.	TRBD2	CASTLLYSGGQETQYF	TGCGCCAGCACCTTATTGTATAGCGGGGGCCAAGAGACCCAGTACTTC
13	TRBV7-7	TRBJ2-5	.	.	CASSLTDQETQYF	TGTGCTAGCAGCTTAACAGACCAAGAGACCCAGTACTTC
14	TRBV9	TRBJ2-7	.	.	CASSVQWSSYEQYF	TGTGCCAGCAGCGTACAGTGGAGCTCCTACGAGCAGTACTTC
12	TRBV7-2	TRBJ1-2	.	.	CASGRQDDGYTF	TGTGCCAGCGGACGACAGGACGATGGCTACACCTTC
16	TRBV4-3	TRBJ2-2	.	.	CASSRSTRPGTGELFF	TGCGCCAGCAGCCGAAGCACCCGCCCGGGTACCGGGGAGCTGTTTTTT
15	TRBV4-3	TRBJ2-7	few	.	CASSQETNRVYEQYF	TGCGCCAGCAGCCAAGAAACAAACAGGGTCTACGAGCAGTACTTC
16	TRBV4-1	TRBJ1-2	few	.	CASSHPPGTTQDGYTF	TGCGCCAGCAGCCATCCACCCGGGACAACCCAGGATGGCTACACCTTC
15	TRBV29-1	TRBJ2-5	.	TRBD2	CSVIPGLAVQETQYF	TGCAGCGTCATCCCGGGACTAGCGGTGCAAGAGACCCAGTACTTC
15	TRBV27	TRBJ2-1	.	.	CASSFTSRPYNEQFF	TGTGCCAGCAGTTTTACTAGCCGTCCCTACAATGAGCAGTTCTTC
15	TRBV7-9	TRBJ2-1	few	TRBD1	CASSPRGQVDNEQFF	TGTGCCAGCAGTCCCCGGGGACAGGTCGACAATGAGCAGTTCTTC
11	TRBV20-1	TRBJ2-3	.	.	CSAGAADTQYF	TGCAGTGCTGGAGCCGCGGATACGCAGTATTTT